This T cell receptor (beta chain) was captured by sequencing in a study of T-cell memory formation after mild COVID-19. Across the study: TCR clusters were largely donor specific.

From the 5' RACE reads, TCRdb called clonotypes with MiXCR, one entry per CDR3 protein. The data show 500,000 to 550,000 distinct CDR3 sequences, 20% seen once. This CDR3 contains 15 residues. Germline loops: CDR1 LNHNV, CDR2 YYDKDF (reference sequence). Trimming pared 1 base from V and 5 bases from J, leaving 12 bases between. The rearrangement uses TRBV15 and TRBJ1-5, with D possibly matching TRBD1 (5 bases). This receptor was identified in an adult woman who had mild COVID-19 (a few samples of this study predate the infection). Cell type and time point are not known. Sequencing was done on a sample of PBMCs or a T cell subset sorted from them (not recorded which). CDR3 loop: CATSRAQGVYQPQHF. CDR3 bases: TGTGCCACCAGCAGAGCGCAGGGTGTTTATCAGCCCCAGCATTTT.